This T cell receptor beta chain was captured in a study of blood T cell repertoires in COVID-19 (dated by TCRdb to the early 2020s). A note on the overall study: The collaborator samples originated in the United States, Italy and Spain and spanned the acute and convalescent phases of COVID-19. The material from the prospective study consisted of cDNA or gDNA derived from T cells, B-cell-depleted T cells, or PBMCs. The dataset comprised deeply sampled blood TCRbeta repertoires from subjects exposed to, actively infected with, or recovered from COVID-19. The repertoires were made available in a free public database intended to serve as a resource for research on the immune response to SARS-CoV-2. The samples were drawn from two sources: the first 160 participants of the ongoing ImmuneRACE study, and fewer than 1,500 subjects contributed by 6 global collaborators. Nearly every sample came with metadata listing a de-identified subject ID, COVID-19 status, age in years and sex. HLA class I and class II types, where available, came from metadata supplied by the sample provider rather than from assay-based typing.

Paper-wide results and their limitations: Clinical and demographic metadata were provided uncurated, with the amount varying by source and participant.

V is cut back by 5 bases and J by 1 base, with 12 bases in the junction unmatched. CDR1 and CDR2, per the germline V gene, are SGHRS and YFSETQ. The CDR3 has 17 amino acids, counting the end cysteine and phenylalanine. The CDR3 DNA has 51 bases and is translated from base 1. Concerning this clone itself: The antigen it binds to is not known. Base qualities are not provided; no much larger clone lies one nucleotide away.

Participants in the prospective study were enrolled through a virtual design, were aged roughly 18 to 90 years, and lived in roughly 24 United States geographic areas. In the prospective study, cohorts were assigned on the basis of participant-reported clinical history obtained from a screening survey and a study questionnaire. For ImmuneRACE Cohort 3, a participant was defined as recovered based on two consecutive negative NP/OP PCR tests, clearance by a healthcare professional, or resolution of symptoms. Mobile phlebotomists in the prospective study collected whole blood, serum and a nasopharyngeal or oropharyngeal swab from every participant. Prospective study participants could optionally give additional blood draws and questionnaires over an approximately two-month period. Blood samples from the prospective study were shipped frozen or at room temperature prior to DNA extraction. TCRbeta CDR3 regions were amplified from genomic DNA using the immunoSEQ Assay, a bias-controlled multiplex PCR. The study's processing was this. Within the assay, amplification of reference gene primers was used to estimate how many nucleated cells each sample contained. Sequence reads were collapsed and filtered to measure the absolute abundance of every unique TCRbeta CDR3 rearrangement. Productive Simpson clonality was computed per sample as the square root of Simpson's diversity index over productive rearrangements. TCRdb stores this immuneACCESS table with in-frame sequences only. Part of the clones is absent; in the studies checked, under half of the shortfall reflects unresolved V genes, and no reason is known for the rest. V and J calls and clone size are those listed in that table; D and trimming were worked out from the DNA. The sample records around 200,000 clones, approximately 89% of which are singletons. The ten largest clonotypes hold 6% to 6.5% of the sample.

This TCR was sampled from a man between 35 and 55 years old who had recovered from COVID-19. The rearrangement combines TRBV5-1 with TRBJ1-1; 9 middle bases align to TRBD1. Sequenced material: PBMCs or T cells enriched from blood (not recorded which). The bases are TGCGCCAGCAGGAGGACCGGGACAGGGTTCGGGAACACTGAAGCTTTCTTT. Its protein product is CASRRTGTGFGNTEAFF. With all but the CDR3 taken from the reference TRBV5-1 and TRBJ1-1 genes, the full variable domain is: KAGVTQTPRYLIKTRGQQVTLSCSPISGHRSVSWYQQTPGQGLQFLFEYFSETQRNKGNFPGRFSGRQFSNSRSEMNVSTLELGDSALYLCASRRTGTGFGNTEAFFGQGTRLTVV.